These T cell receptor beta chains were read from a single sample in a study of CD8+CD57+ T cells in acquired aplastic anemia. TCRdb re-called the reads through MiXCR, storing one row per CDR3 protein. In the table there are 100,000 to 150,000 distinct CDR3 sequences, around 48% of which are singletons. Sequencing input: sorted CD4+, CD8+, or CD8+CD57+ T cells (not recorded which) from PBMCs. These receptors were obtained from a human donor in good health, serving as a control. The CDR3 runs from the conserved cysteine through the conserved F or W. D genes are given only for firm matches. The size field is filled for only some rows; it gives once, few, many or a size class.

v_call: TRBV7-3
clone_size: -
d_call: -
j_call: TRBJ2-5
cdr3_aa: CASSFLVGETQYF
cdr3_nt: TGTGCCAGCAGCTTCCTGGTCGGAGAGACCCAGTACTTC

v_call: TRBV2
clone_size: -
d_call: TRBD1
j_call: TRBJ1-2
cdr3_aa: CASLPGGQGKDGYTF
cdr3_nt: TGTGCCAGCCTTCCTGGGGGACAGGGGAAGGATGGCTACACCTTC

v_call: TRBV19
clone_size: -
d_call: -
j_call: TRBJ2-5
cdr3_aa: CASSIRGQIQETQYF
cdr3_nt: TGTGCCAGTAGTATACGGGGACAAATACAAGAGACCCAGTACTTC

v_call: TRBV10-3
clone_size: -
d_call: -
j_call: TRBJ2-7
cdr3_aa: CAISASPSGRTGNEQYF
cdr3_nt: TGTGCCATCAGTGCTTCTCCTTCGGGGAGGACAGGAAACGAACAGTACTTC

v_call: TRBV10-3
clone_size: -
d_call: TRBD2
j_call: TRBJ2-3
cdr3_aa: CAISGAGGLGGTQYF
cdr3_nt: TGTGCCATCAGTGGGGCGGGGGGGCTGGGAGGTACGCAGTATTTT

v_call: TRBV2
clone_size: once
d_call: -
j_call: TRBJ1-1
cdr3_aa: CASSEGGGWSATLNTEAFF
cdr3_nt: TGTGCCAGCAGTGAAGGGGGGGGGTGGTCAGCAACGTTGAACACTGAAGCTTTCTTT

v_call: TRBV15
clone_size: many
d_call: -
j_call: TRBJ2-1
cdr3_aa: CATSIYVSYNEQFF
cdr3_nt: TGTGCCACCAGCATATACGTAAGTTACAATGAGCAGTTCTTC

v_call: TRBV7-9
clone_size: -
d_call: TRBD1
j_call: TRBJ1-2
cdr3_aa: CASSAETGGVGGYTF
cdr3_nt: TGTGCCAGCAGCGCGGAGACAGGGGGCGTAGGTGGCTACACCTTC

v_call: TRBV25-1
clone_size: many
d_call: TRBD2
j_call: TRBJ2-7
cdr3_aa: CASSPTSASYEQYF
cdr3_nt: TGTGCCAGCAGTCCAACTAGCGCCTCCTACGAGCAGTACTTC

v_call: TRBV6-6
clone_size: many
d_call: TRBD2
j_call: TRBJ2-3
cdr3_aa: CASSYRSGGAKDTQYF
cdr3_nt: TGTGCCAGCAGTTACAGGAGCGGGGGGGCAAAAGATACGCAGTATTTT

v_call: TRBV29-1
clone_size: -
d_call: TRBD1
j_call: TRBJ1-2
cdr3_aa: CSVEDRALGWGYTF
cdr3_nt: TGCAGCGTTGAGGACAGGGCGCTCGGCTGGGGCTACACCTTC

v_call: TRBV15
clone_size: many
d_call: -
j_call: TRBJ1-4
cdr3_aa: CATSREPPATNEKLFF
cdr3_nt: TGTGCCACCAGCAGAGAGCCCCCGGCAACTAATGAAAAACTGTTTTTT

v_call: TRBV2
clone_size: -
d_call: -
j_call: TRBJ2-7
cdr3_aa: CASSAGTKGNDQYF
cdr3_nt: TGTGCCAGCAGTGCCGGGACAAAAGGGAACGACCAGTACTTC

v_call: TRBV20-1
clone_size: few
d_call: -
j_call: TRBJ2-5
cdr3_aa: CSASGVETQYF
cdr3_nt: TGCAGTGCTTCGGGGGTGGAGACCCAGTACTTC

v_call: TRBV15
clone_size: once
d_call: TRBD2
j_call: TRBJ2-6
cdr3_aa: CATSREFSGRAGGANVLTF
cdr3_nt: TGTGCCACCAGCAGAGAATTTAGCGGGAGGGCCGGTGGGGCCAACGTCCTGACTTTC

v_call: TRBV7-9
clone_size: -
d_call: TRBD2
j_call: TRBJ2-7
cdr3_aa: CASSQGAGGRYEQYF
cdr3_nt: TGTGCCAGCAGCCAAGGGGCGGGGGGACGCTACGAGCAGTACTTC

v_call: TRBV2
clone_size: -
d_call: TRBD1
j_call: TRBJ2-7
cdr3_aa: CASGDRASYEQYF
cdr3_nt: TGTGCCAGCGGGGACAGGGCTTCCTACGAGCAGTACTTC